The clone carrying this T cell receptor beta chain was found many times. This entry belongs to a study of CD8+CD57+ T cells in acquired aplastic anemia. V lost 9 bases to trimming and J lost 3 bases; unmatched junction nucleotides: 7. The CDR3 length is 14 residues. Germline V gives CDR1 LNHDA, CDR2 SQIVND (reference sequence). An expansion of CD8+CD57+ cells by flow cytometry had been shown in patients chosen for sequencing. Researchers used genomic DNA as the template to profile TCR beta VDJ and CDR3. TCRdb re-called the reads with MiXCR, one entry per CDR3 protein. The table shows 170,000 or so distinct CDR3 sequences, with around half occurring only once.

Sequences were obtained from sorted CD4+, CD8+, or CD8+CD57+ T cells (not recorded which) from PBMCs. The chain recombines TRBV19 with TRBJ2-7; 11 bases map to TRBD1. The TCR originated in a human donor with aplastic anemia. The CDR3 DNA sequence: TGTGCCAGCAGCGTGGGACAGGGGGACTACGAGCAGTACTTC. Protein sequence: CASSVGQGDYEQYF.